This TCR beta chain appears in the sequencing data of a study of CD8+ T cells in alopecia areata. Background on the study: Tofacitinib treatment spanned 6 to 18 months, with 6 months off drug afterward.

This clone was detected a few times. RNA, once extracted, was reverse transcribed into cDNA for use as the sequencing template. The assay was immunoSEQ multiplex PCR, and TCRdb's table has in-frame clones only and misses some. The repertoire holds about 220,000 clones, with about three fifths as singletons. Noted treatment: oral pan-JAK inhibitor, 5-10 mg twice daily. It was from alopecia areata patients that lesional scalp punch biopsies and peripheral blood were collected. This clonotype was sampled from a human donor with alopecia areata. Specimen: CD4+ T cells sorted from blood, collected at week 4, from a patient treated with tofacitinib.

The CDR3 loop is CASSQFSTGTRLALHF. The CDR3 DNA reads TGCGCCAGCAGCCAATTCTCGACAGGGACCCGCTTGGCCCTCCACTTT. V is TRBV4-3 and J is TRBJ1-6, with 7 bases lining up with TRBD1. The V segment lost 2 bases and the J segment 14 bases; nucleotides outside the gene matches: 15. This CDR3 has 16 amino acids. Per germline, CDR1 LGHNA and CDR2 YSLEER.